Sequencing of this TCR beta chain was carried out in a study of cytomegalovirus exposure and HLA in healthy donors (dated by TCRdb to 2017 to 2019). Study-level background: An earlier analysis of roughly 500 of the donors reported approximately 270 Gb of sequence data and 117 million unique TCR beta sequences from about 180 million T cells. An early release that covered 640 HLA-typed donors contained 300 to 350 gigabases of sequencing data and tens of millions of unique TCR sequences. Among the roughly 400 genotyped donors, around 81% belonged to the genetic ancestry cluster associated with self-reported Caucasian donors. The aim of the study was to test whether cataloging public T cell receptors could identify signatures of past pathogen exposure. Using immunosequencing, the study profiled T cell repertoires from 500 to 800 subjects and related those repertoires to cytomegalovirus serostatus. In addition to the first cohort of around 670 subjects, a separate validation cohort of 120 different subjects was used. To predict cytomegalovirus infection status, the study brought together high-throughput TCR immunosequencing, statistical association of individual TCRs with disease status, and machine learning. In a later analysis, previously published TCR beta repertoires from fewer than 750 donors were re-analyzed and high-resolution HLA genotyping was added so that TCR occurrence patterns could be studied. Rather than drawing on any new phenotypic data, the later analysis identified candidate immune exposures from TCR beta sequences and the way those sequences occurred across donors. An earlier analysis of several hundred of the donors applied high-throughput TCR beta sequencing to assess whether each TCR beta V gene segment acted as functional or pseudogenic. Donor age, sex, ethnicity and CMV serostatus were compiled alongside the repertoire data. A later genetic analysis took genome-wide SNP genotypes for about three fifths of the 666 donors and used that subset as a discovery cohort. Every repertoire in the discovery cohort had been generated on one and the same sequencing platform. Class I and class II HLA loci were covered by the typing at four-digit resolution. Typing coverage varied by locus: roughly 629-640 donors for A, B, C, DRB1 and DQB1; some 520 for DQA1; approximately 570 for DPA1; 400 to 480 for DPB1. A few DR-DQ haplotypes were handled as single units for association and clustering because linkage in the cohort was strong. Across 300 to 500 genotyped donors of the cohort, an average of roughly 230,000 unique TCR beta nucleotide sequences per donor were sequenced, and about a sixth of those sequences were non-productive. Findings and caveats that apply to the study as a whole: In a later analysis, HLA-associated TCR beta chains showed more clonal expansion and lower generation probabilities than non-associated chains that were equally common. Because HLA typing was unavailable for some donors at each locus, only the typed subset was used in association tests. A later analysis reported that several top co-occurrence clusters appeared linked to parvovirus B19, influenza, CMV and Epstein-Barr virus. In a later genetic analysis, a missense DCLRE1C variant was associated with V-gene and J-gene trimming of TCR beta chains, and the association was replicated in an independent cohort. Cytomegalovirus status was reported to be diagnosed by the classifier with high specificity and sensitivity in both the original and validation cohorts. In a later analysis, TCR association rates were found to vary across HLA loci, with the most associated TCRs seen for DRB1 alleles and the fewest for HLA-C alleles. Presence/absence analyses assumed roughly uniform sequencing depth across donors, an assumption that may not hold. Only TCR beta chains were sequenced in this cohort, and the absence of alpha or paired-chain data limited detectable features. The 87-base-pair reads could not distinguish some IMGT-functional V segments, including TRBV6-2 and TRBV6-3, so those segments were excluded. CMV serostatus was the only immune exposure information available for the cohort. A cluster of highly shared sequence variants was judged likely to represent a technical artifact of the sequencing pipeline. Broadly in line with IMGT annotations, most TCR beta V segments showed up in productive rearrangements about 90% or about 30% of the time in an earlier analysis of 587 of the donors. Specific HLA alleles were associated with about 17,000 TCR beta sequences at a false discovery rate of 0.05 in a later analysis. It was suggested by the authors that the approach could potentially be generalized to other disease states and immunological phenotypes. The earlier analysis of 587 of the donors excluded over 15 rarely observed V segments, including chromosome 9 orphons, because counts were too low. In the study, 150 to 200 TCR beta chains were listed as associated with cytomegalovirus. A further reported finding was that TCR beta sequences accurately predicted the HLA-A and HLA-B alleles for most subjects in the first cohort. According to a later genetic analysis, donors in an Asian-associated ancestry cluster had fewer N-insertions in productive TCRs than the approximately 710-donor mean. Most CMV-associated TCR beta chains appeared to be HLA-restricted in a later analysis, and the HLA associations seemed to be driven largely by CMV exposure. When HLA alleles, especially DR and DQ, strongly co-occurred, TCR associations were difficult to assign to individual alleles. In vitro tests confirmed that three of the cytomegalovirus-associated TCR beta chains recognize cytomegalovirus antigens. Correlated functional status among segregating V segments might reflect linkage disequilibrium, but an unknown experimental factor could not be ruled out. Across donors, most TCR sequences were observed very rarely, whereas some public TCRs were present in many individuals.

As to this clone: The clone's antigen remains unknown. Base qualities are not recorded, but no much larger clone differs from it by a single base.

Trimmed from V: 6 bases; trimmed from J: 5 bases; junction bases lacking a gene match: 2. The CDR3 holds 12 amino acids from the cysteine to the phenylalanine. This entry keeps only the CDR3 DNA: 36 bases, framed from base 1. The germline V gene encodes CDR1 SQVTM and CDR2 ANQGSEA. Library preparation used the immunoSEQ multiplex PCR assay. For the multiplex PCR, a mixture combining 60 forward primers for TCR Vbeta segments and 13 reverse primers for TCR Jbeta segments was used. Amplification of the CDR3 region of rearranged TCR beta genes was performed with a multiplex PCR assay on genomic DNA. On the Illumina HiSeq System, the amplified TCR beta libraries were sequenced as 87-base-pair reads. In the paper's pipeline: A later analysis counted tens of millions of unique TCR beta chains across the 670 or so repertoires, and about 10 million of these chains were shared by at least two donors. Raw reads were error-corrected and collapsed into unique sequences with a nearest-neighbor algorithm that merged closely related sequences to remove PCR and sequencing errors. V, D and J gene segments were assigned by aligning CDR3 sequences to IMGT reference sequences. For a sequence to be retained, a match of at least six nucleotides to both a V gene segment and a J gene segment was required. A rearrangement was called productive if the CDR3 had no stop codons and remained in frame with V and J, and every other rearrangement was called non-productive. CDR3 was defined by IMGT convention, running from the second conserved V-encoded cysteine to the conserved J-encoded phenylalanine. In an earlier analysis of approximately 590 of the donors, sequences lacking an unambiguous match to a single V gene segment were excluded. In an earlier analysis of several hundred of the donors, V segments were called functional above 56.7% productive rearrangements and were called segregating when the between-donor standard deviation exceeded 5%. A statistical classification framework was built to diagnose cytomegalovirus status from the catalog of TCR beta chain sequences. V and J gene assignment, in a later analysis, came from comparing TCR nucleotide sequences with IMGT/GENE-DB human TR gene sequences. A later analysis assigned CDR3 sequences and most-parsimonious VDJ recombination scenarios with the TCRdist pipeline. In a later analysis, each TCR beta chain was defined by its CDR3 amino acid sequence together with its V-gene family, and reads without a unique V-gene family were excluded. In a later analysis, fewer than 600 highly shared, low-generation-probability nucleotide sequences were removed to address suspected cross-contamination and a sequencing artifact. In a later analysis, a clonal expansion index for each public chain was calculated from normalized within-repertoire ranks of inferred template counts. Generation probabilities in a later analysis came from a VDJ recombination model fitted to out-of-frame rearrangements, and those results were checked against IGoR. In a later analysis, hypergeometric tests were used to score TCR-TCR, TCR-HLA and TCR-CMV co-occurrence, with a repertoire-size bias correction applied to TCR pairs. A later analysis estimated false discovery rates by permuting HLA or CMV assignments 20 times. A later analysis grouped co-occurring TCRs with DBSCAN, adding TCRdist sequence similarity when clustering within HLA-allele-positive subsets. Repertoires with fewer than 30,000 or more than 120,000 public chains were left out of co-occurrence clustering, as were about 5 repertoires with anomalous nucleotide sharing. TCRdb mirrors the immuneACCESS table, restricted to in-frame sequences. Some clones are absent from its copies; in checked studies, under half trace to an unresolved V gene, and the reason for the others is unknown. The V and J calls and clone size are taken from that table; D and trimming were inferred from the DNA. This sample holds around 140,000 clones; around 75% were observed only once. Approximately 2.9% of the sample comes from the top ten.

The cohort was made up of 500 to 800 healthy bone marrow donors. Cohort members were all nominally healthy when sampled, although unrecorded immune exposures were likely present. The donor was CMV seronegative and belonged to the group of 380 or so seronegative cohort members. A peripheral blood sample was provided by each donor, and peripheral blood mononuclear cells were used for TCR beta sequencing. The Qiagen DNeasy Blood Extraction Kit was used to extract genomic DNA from the blood cell samples. Input material: PBMCs. In this chain, TRBV29-1 is recombined with TRBJ2-5, with 11 bases in between that match TRBD2. This receptor was taken from a woman in her twenties or thirties in good health and CMV-seronegative. The CDR3 amino acid sequence is: CSVTSGAETQYF. Read as DNA, the sequence is TGCAGCGTGACTAGCGGGGCGGAGACCCAGTACTTC.